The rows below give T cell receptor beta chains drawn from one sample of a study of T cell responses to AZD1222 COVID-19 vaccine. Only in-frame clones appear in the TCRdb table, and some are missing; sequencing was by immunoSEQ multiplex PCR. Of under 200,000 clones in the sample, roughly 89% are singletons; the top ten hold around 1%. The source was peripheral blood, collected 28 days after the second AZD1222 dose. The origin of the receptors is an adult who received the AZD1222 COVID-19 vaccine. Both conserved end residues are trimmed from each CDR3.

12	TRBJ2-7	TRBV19	ASSPGTASYEQY
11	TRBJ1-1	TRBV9	ASRAGVGTEAF
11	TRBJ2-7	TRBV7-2	ASSRTGAYEQY
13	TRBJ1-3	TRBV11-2	ASRGPTKPGNTIY
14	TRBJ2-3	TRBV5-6	ASSLPGQGARDTQY
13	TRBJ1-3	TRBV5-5	ASSLRTDFGNTIY
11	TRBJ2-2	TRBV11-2	ASRIHNTGELF
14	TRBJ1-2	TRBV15	ATSAAGQGEGLGYT
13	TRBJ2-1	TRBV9	ASSVSTSGVNEQF
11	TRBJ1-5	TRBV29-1	SVVQGEGQPQH
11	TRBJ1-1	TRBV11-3	ASSPQGNTEAF
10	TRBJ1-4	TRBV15	ATRKGNEKLF
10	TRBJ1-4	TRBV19	ASSITAEKLF
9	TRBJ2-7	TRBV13	ASSFSGEQY
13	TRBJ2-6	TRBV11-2	ASSLRGPGANVLT
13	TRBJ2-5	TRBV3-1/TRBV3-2	ASSQGGTREETQY
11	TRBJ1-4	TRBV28	ASSFGVREKLF
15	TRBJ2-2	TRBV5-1	ASSLVRGPTNTGELF
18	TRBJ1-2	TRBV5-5	ASSLGSNLVTGPGLEGYT
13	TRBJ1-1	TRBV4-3	ASSQDPMMNTEAF
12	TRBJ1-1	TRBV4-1	ASRLDRGNTEAF
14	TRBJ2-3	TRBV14	ASSQESGVNTDTQY
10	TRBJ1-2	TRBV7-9	ASSLDGDGYT
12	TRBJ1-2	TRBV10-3	AISAGAWDYGYT
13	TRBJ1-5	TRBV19	ASSPGQHSNQPQH
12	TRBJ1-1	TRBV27	ASRSGGEGTEAF
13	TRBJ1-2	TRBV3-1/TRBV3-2	ASSPGRGANYGYT